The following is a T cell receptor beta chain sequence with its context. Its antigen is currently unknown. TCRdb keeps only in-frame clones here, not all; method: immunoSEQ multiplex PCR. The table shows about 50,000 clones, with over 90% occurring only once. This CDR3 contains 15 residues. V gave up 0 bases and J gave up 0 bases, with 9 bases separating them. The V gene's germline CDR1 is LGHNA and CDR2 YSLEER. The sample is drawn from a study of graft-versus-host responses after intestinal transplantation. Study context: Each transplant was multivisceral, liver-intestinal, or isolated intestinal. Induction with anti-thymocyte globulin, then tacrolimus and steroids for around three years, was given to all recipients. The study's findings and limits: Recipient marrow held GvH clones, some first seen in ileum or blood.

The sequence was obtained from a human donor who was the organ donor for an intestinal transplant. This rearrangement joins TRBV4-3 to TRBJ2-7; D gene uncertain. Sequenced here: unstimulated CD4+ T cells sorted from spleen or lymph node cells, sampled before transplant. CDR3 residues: CASSQEAGVSYEQYF. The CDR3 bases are TGCGCCAGCAGCCAAGAGGCAGGAGTCTCCTACGAGCAGTACTTC.